This entry features one T cell receptor (beta chain) sequence. Per the authors' pipeline: Reference gene primer amplification yielded estimated nucleated cell counts. Data came from immunoSEQ multiplex PCR; TCRdb stores just in-frame clones and leaves some out. V, J and clone size reflect that table, while D and trimming were determined from the DNA. The sample lists approximately 27,000 clones, about 94% seen once, with 3.5% to 5% in the top ten. This sample was taken from a study of blood T cell repertoires in COVID-19. Study overall: The cDNA or gDNA used as material had been derived from T cells, B-cell-depleted T cells, or PBMCs.

Sequenced material: peripheral blood. This TCR was sampled from a human donor with active COVID-19. The donor label of this sample is uncertain.

This CDR3 is CATSDPKAGALGEQYF. In DNA form, the CDR3 reads TGTGCCACCAGTGATCCGAAGGCGGGAGCCCTCGGGGAGCAGTACTTC. The rearrangement joins TRBV24-1 to TRBJ2-7; 7 nucleotides align to TRBD2. The CDR3 is made up of 16 amino acids. Looked up from germline, CDR1 is KGHDR and CDR2 is SFDVKD. The trim removed 3 bases at V and 7 bases at J, leaving 14 bases unmatched.